These T cell receptor beta chains were read from a single sample in a study of blood T cell repertoires in COVID-19. The assay was immunoSEQ multiplex PCR, and TCRdb's table has in-frame clones only and misses some. The sample records 150,000 to 190,000 clones, around 84% being singletons. Material: PBMCs or T cells enriched from blood (not recorded which). The receptors here all came from a man in his fifties who had recovered from COVID-19. Both conserved end residues are part of each CDR3. D genes are given only for firm matches. Clone size appears in some rows only: once, few, many, or a class for an expanded clone.

D gene	V gene	clone size	CDR3 length	J gene	CDR3 protein	CDR3 DNA
TRBD1	TRBV19	.	12	TRBJ1-2	CASGQGAGGYTF	TGTGCCAGTGGACAGGGGGCGGGAGGCTACACCTTC
.	TRBV27	few	17	TRBJ1-2	CASRISGVRASNYGYTF	TGTGCCAGCAGAATATCCGGCGTCAGGGCTTCTAACTATGGCTACACCTTC
.	TRBV19	.	14	TRBJ1-1	CASKSVGAYTEAFF	TGTGCCAGTAAGAGCGTAGGGGCGTACACTGAAGCTTTCTTT
.	TRBV11-2	.	13	TRBJ1-1	CASSPRDNTEAFF	TGTGCCAGCAGCCCGCGGGACAACACTGAAGCTTTCTTT
.	TRBV7-9	few	14	TRBJ2-2	CASSRTENTGELFF	TGTGCCAGCAGTCGGACAGAGAACACCGGGGAGCTGTTTTTT
.	TRBV25-1	.	15	TRBJ2-3	CASSELTRVGDTQYF	TGTGCCAGCAGTGAATTAACCAGGGTGGGAGATACGCAGTATTTT
.	TRBV7-2	.	13	TRBJ1-5	CASSLQGNQPQHF	TGTGCCAGCAGCTTGCAGGGCAATCAGCCCCAGCATTTT
TRBD2	TRBV7-3	.	16	TRBJ2-1	CASSFASGVSYNEQFF	TGTGCCAGCAGCTTTGCTAGCGGGGTTTCCTACAATGAGCAGTTCTTC
TRBD2	TRBV5-1	once	15	TRBJ2-1	CASSDLTSGGDEQFF	TGCGCCAGCAGCGACTTGACTAGCGGGGGGGATGAGCAGTTCTTC
.	TRBV7-8	.	15	TRBJ1-4	CASSSRDILNEKLFF	TGTGCCAGCAGCTCCCGGGACATCCTTAATGAAAAACTGTTTTTT
.	TRBV2	.	18	TRBJ2-7	CASSKNSLVGGGTYEQYF	TGTGCCAGCAGCAAAAACTCTCTTGTAGGGGGGGGAACCTACGAGCAGTACTTC
.	TRBV5-1	.	14	TRBJ1-3	CASRRGGSGNTIYF	TGCGCCAGCAGGCGCGGGGGCTCTGGAAACACCATATATTTT
TRBD2	TRBV5-4	.	16	TRBJ2-2	CASSLDRLAGPGELFF	TGTGCCAGCAGCTTGGACAGACTAGCGGGGCCCGGGGAGCTGTTTTTT
.	TRBV4-1	few	17	TRBJ2-7	CASSPEIQVGYAYEQYF	TGCGCCAGCAGCCCCGAAATACAGGTCGGGTATGCCTACGAGCAGTACTTC
.	TRBV29-1	.	13	TRBJ1-1	CSGIQTVNTEAFF	TGCAGCGGTATACAGACCGTGAACACTGAAGCTTTCTTT
.	TRBV13	.	16	TRBJ1-2	CASSLGGVQGYYGYTF	TGTGCCAGCAGCTTAGGTGGAGTCCAGGGTTACTATGGCTACACCTTC
.	TRBV2	.	14	TRBJ2-5	CASLFRDIIETQYF	TGTGCCAGCCTCTTCAGGGATATAATTGAGACCCAGTACTTC
.	TRBV6-6	.	15	TRBJ1-4	CASSSYRSTNEKLFF	TGTGCCAGCAGTTCCTACAGATCAACTAATGAAAAACTGTTTTTT
TRBD2	TRBV5-1	.	14	TRBJ2-7	CASSPGLPPYEQYF	TGCGCCAGCAGCCCGGGACTACCACCCTACGAGCAGTACTTC
.	TRBV9	.	17	TRBJ2-1	CASSVALGLAQGGEQFF	TGTGCCAGCAGCGTAGCTTTAGGACTAGCTCAGGGGGGCGAGCAGTTCTTC
TRBD1	TRBV4-1	.	17	TRBJ2-5	CASSHITGTGLQETQYF	TGCGCCAGCAGCCATATCACCGGGACAGGCCTGCAAGAGACCCAGTACTTC
.	TRBV5-8	.	16	TRBJ2-1	CASSPRLTSSYNEQFF	TGTGCCAGCAGCCCCCGACTGACGAGCTCCTACAATGAGCAGTTCTTC
.	TRBV11-1	.	14	TRBJ2-7	CASSLGGDTYEQYF	TGTGCCAGCAGCTTAGGCGGGGATACCTACGAGCAGTACTTC
.	TRBV11-2	.	14	TRBJ2-7	CASSFQGGAYEQYF	TGTGCCAGCAGCTTCCAAGGCGGAGCCTACGAGCAGTACTTC
.	TRBV12-5	.	13	TRBJ1-1	CASGLGAGTEAFF	TGTGCTAGTGGTTTAGGTGCGGGGACTGAAGCTTTCTTT
.	TRBV5-1	.	14	TRBJ2-1	CASSFSGRHNEQFF	TGCGCCAGCAGCTTTTCTGGGAGACACAATGAGCAGTTCTTC
TRBD1	TRBV10-3	.	13	TRBJ1-5	CAISEAGGQPQHF	TGTGCCATCAGTGAGGCAGGGGGTCAGCCCCAGCATTTT
.	TRBV5-1	few	15	TRBJ2-1	CASSLWQGVYNEQFF	TGCGCCAGCAGCTTGTGGCAGGGTGTATACAATGAGCAGTTCTTC
.	TRBV19	.	16	TRBJ1-5	CASSISRGRGNQPQHF	TGTGCCAGTAGTATATCCAGGGGAAGGGGCAATCAGCCCCAGCATTTT
TRBD1	TRBV5-6	.	16	TRBJ2-2	CASSLSTGSNAGELFF	TGTGCCAGCAGCTTGTCGACAGGGTCGAACGCCGGGGAGCTGTTTTTT
.	TRBV27	.	14	TRBJ1-1	CASSQTELNTEAFF	TGTGCCAGCAGCCAGACAGAACTGAACACTGAAGCTTTCTTT
.	TRBV6-4	many	16	TRBJ2-2	CASSQPQGGTNGELFF	TGTGCCAGCAGTCAACCTCAAGGTGGTACTAACGGGGAGCTGTTTTTT
TRBD1	TRBV18	.	15	TRBJ1-1	CASSPLDRVNTEAFF	TGTGCCAGCTCCCCTCTGGACAGGGTGAACACTGAAGCTTTCTTT
TRBD1	TRBV6-5	.	14	TRBJ2-7	CASSYGTGLSEQYF	TGTGCCAGCAGTTACGGGACAGGGCTTAGCGAGCAGTACTTC
TRBD1	TRBV6-2/TRBV6-3	.	16	TRBJ1-2	CASSYSPGQGNYGYTF	TGTGCCAGCAGTTACTCGCCAGGACAGGGTAACTATGGCTACACCTTC
.	TRBV6-5	.	14	TRBJ2-1	CASSYGRDHNEQFF	TGTGCCAGCAGTTACGGCAGGGATCACAATGAGCAGTTCTTC
TRBD1	TRBV6-5	.	14	TRBJ2-4	CASRGQGAKNIQYF	TGTGCCAGCAGAGGACAGGGAGCCAAAAACATTCAGTACTTC
TRBD1	TRBV19	.	14	TRBJ1-6	CASSMDRDTSPLHF	TGTGCCAGTAGTATGGACAGGGACACTTCACCCCTCCACTTT
.	TRBV9	.	15	TRBJ2-1	CASSGGENSYNEQFF	TGTGCCAGCAGCGGGGGGGAGAACTCCTACAATGAGCAGTTCTTC
.	TRBV7-8	few	15	TRBJ1-5	CASSLREVSNQPQHF	TGTGCCAGCAGCTTAAGGGAGGTGAGCAATCAGCCCCAGCATTTT
.	TRBV27	.	16	TRBJ1-2	CASSLSRDSGLGGYTF	TGTGCCAGCAGTTTATCGAGGGACTCGGGGCTAGGAGGCTACACCTTC
TRBD2	TRBV6-5	.	14	TRBJ2-1	CASTPAGGPNEQFF	TGTGCCAGCACTCCAGCGGGGGGACCCAATGAGCAGTTCTTC
.	TRBV20-1	.	11	TRBJ1-2	CSARAVLGYTF	TGCAGTGCTAGAGCAGTCTTGGGCTACACCTTC
.	TRBV15	.	13	TRBJ2-3	CATNREIADTQYF	TGTGCCACCAATCGGGAGATAGCAGATACGCAGTATTTT
TRBD1	TRBV4-2	.	15	TRBJ1-5	CASSQPGQGNQPQHF	TGTGCCAGCAGCCAACCGGGACAGGGCAATCAGCCCCAGCATTTT